This section outlines one T cell receptor beta chain sequence together with its context. What it binds is not known. The CDR3 has 17 amino acids. CDR1 and CDR2 from the germline V gene are SGHRS and YFSETQ. Alongside a J-beta primer mix, a sample-barcoded 5' primer served in a second PCR lasting about 7 to 11 cycles. TCRdb passed the 5' RACE reads through MiXCR, listing each CDR3 protein once. The sample records 1.5 million to 2 million distinct CDR3 sequences, over 25% being singletons. This sample was included in a study of blood T cells in healthy people across ages. Study results and limitations: Diversity estimates from one million T cells were considered underestimates.

What was sequenced was blood. This clonotype originated in a woman aged 30 to 39 in good health. The chain joins TRBV5-1 to TRBJ2-7; D possibly corresponds to TRBD1 (6 bases). The last part of the DNA fits TRBJ2-5 better; the J call may be wrong. The CDR3 is CASREDAKGHSLETQYF. The CDR3 nucleotides read TGCGCCAGCAGGGAGGATGCGAAGGGACATTCTCTGGAGACCCAGTACTTC.